This T cell receptor (beta chain) came from a study of vaccination effects on CD4 cells after COVID-19. Turning to this clone: Its antigen is unidentified.

The CDR3 is 13 residues long. Germline lookup yields CDR1 GTSNPN and CDR2 SVGIG (reference sequence). Unmatched junction bases numbered 2, after V lost 1 base and J lost 4 bases. Using immunoSEQ multiplex PCR, the repertoire was profiled, and TCRdb retains in-frame clones only, with some absent. There are around 60,000 clones in the sample; around 73% occur only once, and around 1.2% lies in the top ten. Before sequencing, viral peptide pools were used by the ViraFEST assay to expand antigen-specific CD4+ T cells. Researchers isolated CD4+ T cells once 9 to 11 days of culture had elapsed. Everyone in the study got two shots of either the BNT162b2 or mRNA-1273 vaccine. Vaccinated recipients, who were negative for nucleocapsid antibodies, had no history of SARS-CoV-2 infection.

The sample in question was CD4+ T cells from PBMCs cultured with HCoV-229E spike peptides, obtained after COVID-19 vaccination. The chain uses TRBV30 and TRBJ1-2, with TRBD1 matching 8 bases. The clonotype originates from a human donor who received a COVID-19 vaccine. This chain's CDR3 is CAWSEGTGYGYTF. In nucleotides, the CDR3 is TGTGCCTGGAGTGAAGGGACAGGCTATGGCTACACCTTC.